Below are 9 T cell receptor beta chains sequenced from a single sample in a study of technical replicates of blood from a handful of donors. TCRdb keeps only in-frame clones here, not all; method: immunoSEQ multiplex PCR. The table lists over 70,000 clones, over 90% of them singletons. Sequenced input: T cells isolated from PBMCs. The receptor set was obtained from a human donor in good health.

The chain couples TRBV28 to TRBJ2-7, with 12 bases fitting TRBD2. The V gene's germline CDR1 is MDHEN and CDR2 SYDVKM. The CDR3 contains 14 residues. Germline trimming cut 5 bases from V and 5 bases from J; bases unmatched to any gene: 4. The CDR3 region is CASSPLAGGNEQYF. Written as DNA, the CDR3 is TGTGCCAGCAGTCCACTAGCGGGAGGCAACGAGCAGTACTTC. The entire variable domain, with the rest obtained from reference TRBV28 and TRBJ2-7, is as follows: DVKVTQSSRYLVKRTGEKVFLECVQDMDHENMFWYRQDPGLGLRLIYFSYDVKMKEKGDIPEGYSVSREKKERFSLILESASTNQTSMYLCASSPLAGGNEQYFGPGTRLTVT.

The genes are TRBV29-1 and TRBJ2-5, with D possibly being TRBD2 (5 bases). The ends were cut back, 7 bases at V and 1 base at J, with 25 bases in the middle. The CDR3 extends over 17 amino acids. CDR1 SQVTM and CDR2 ANQGSEA come from the germline V gene. The CDR3 is CSATTTALRRIQETQYF. For the CDR3, the DNA is TGCAGCGCGACGACTACGGCTTTGCGGAGAATCCAAGAGACCCAGTACTTC.

The J gene is TRBJ1-1, the V gene TRBV5-1, with D possibly TRBD1 on 5 matching bases. The CDR3 loop spans 14 amino acids. V was cut by 2 bases and J by 1 base, with 9 bases left in between. Germline lookup yields CDR1 SGHRS and CDR2 YFSETQ. For the CDR3, the DNA is TGCGCCAGCAGCTTTCAGGGCCCGAACACTGAAGCTTTCTTT. Protein sequence: CASSFQGPNTEAFF.

The chain links TRBV27 to TRBJ2-7; D possibly corresponds to TRBD2 (5 bases). Trimming cost V 2 bases and J 6 bases, with 14 bases left between them. CDR1 is MNHEY and CDR2 is SMNVEV in the germline V gene (reference sequence). The CDR3 length is 14 residues. The CDR3 here is CASSLTGFEIEQYF. For the CDR3, the DNA is TGTGCCAGCAGTTTAACGGGATTCGAAATCGAGCAGTACTTC.

This clone occurred once. This chain uses TRBV19 with TRBJ2-1; possible D gene TRBD2, 5 bases. CDR1 is LNHDA and CDR2 is SQIVND in the germline V gene (reference sequence). V was trimmed by 6 bases and J by 0 bases, leaving 18 bases between them. The CDR3 has 17 residues. Written as DNA, the CDR3 is TGTGCCAGTAGCCGGGATCTTCCCACTGGCTCCTACAATGAGCAGTTCTTC. It yields the protein CASSRDLPTGSYNEQFF.

This clone is termed medium-sized. CDR3 region: CASSERWLAGPSRFF. The CDR3 DNA reads TGTGCCAGCAGTGAACGGTGGCTAGCGGGTCCATCCCGGTTCTTC. This sequence joins TRBV2 and TRBJ2-1, with 8 positions matching TRBD2. V was pared by 2 bases and J by 15 bases, with 15 bases of the junction left unmatched. CDR1 and CDR2 (germline): SNHLY, FYNNEI. The CDR3 is made up of 15 amino acids.

J is TRBJ2-7 and V is TRBV6-6, with 13 bases aligning to TRBD2. Trimming cost V 4 bases and J 3 bases; bases outside gene matches: 6. Germline CDR1 and CDR2: MNHNY and SVGAGI (reference sequence). The CDR3 is made up of 16 amino acids. The CDR3 loop is CASSSGTSGASYEQYF. The DNA of the CDR3 is TGTGCCAGCAGTTCTGGGACTAGCGGGGCCAGCTACGAGCAGTACTTC.

V and J are TRBV19 and TRBJ1-5; D is uncertain. Trimming removed 1 base from V and 4 bases from J, with 11 bases in between. Looked up from germline, CDR1 is LNHDA and CDR2 is SQIVND (reference sequence). The CDR3 has 15 amino acids. The CDR3 here is CASSIGRRLNQPQHF. Here the CDR3 DNA reads TGTGCCAGTAGTATAGGGAGGAGGCTGAATCAGCCCCAGCATTTT.

This CDR3 is CASSPGGLNSYEQYF. The CDR3 nucleotides read TGCGCCAGCAGCCCGGGGGGGCTCAACTCCTACGAGCAGTACTTC. The gene calls are TRBV4-3 and TRBJ2-7, with TRBD2 matching over 8 bases. Germline CDR1 is LGHNA and CDR2 is YSLEER. The CDR3 runs 15 residues. The V and J ends lost 4 bases and 0 bases, in that order; junction bases with no gene match: 5.